The 27 T cell receptor beta chains below were found in one sample sequenced in a study of glioma-infiltrating T cells. TCR alpha and beta CDR3 regions were amplified from RNA using iRepertoire nested multiplex PCR. TCRdb fed the multiplex PCR reads into MiXCR, producing one record per CDR3 protein. The sample contains more than 110,000 distinct CDR3 sequences, roughly two fifths of which appear only once. Sequenced material: glioma tissue, nonneoplastic brain tissue, or PBMCs (not recorded which). All receptors derive from a human donor with low-grade glioma or glioblastoma, undergoing nonglioma brain surgery, or in good health (not recorded which).

This clonotype was counted only a few times. The J gene is TRBJ2-2, the V gene TRBV27; D uncertain. Trimming left V 0 bases short and J 4 bases short, with 6 bases between. The CDR3 has 14 amino acids. The germline V gene has CDR1 MNHEY and CDR2 SMNVEV (reference sequence). The CDR3 loop is CASSLSSSTGELFF. For the CDR3, the DNA is TGTGCCAGCAGTTTATCTAGCTCCACCGGGGAGCTGTTTTTT.

In its sample, this clonotype was seen a few times. The rearrangement links TRBV2 to TRBJ1-1; TRBD1 might be the D (5 bases). The CDR3 has 14 residues. Germline V gives CDR1 SNHLY, CDR2 FYNNEI. V lost 0 bases and J 5 bases, leaving 10 bases between the germline ends. CDR3: CASSEALKGTEAFF. CDR3 DNA sequence: TGTGCCAGCAGTGAAGCGCTTAAGGGGACTGAAGCTTTCTTT. The full variable domain, in which reference TRBV2 and TRBJ1-1 provide the parts outside the CDR3, is EPEVTQTPSHQVTQMGQEVILRCVPISNHLYFYWYRQILGQKVEFLVSFYNNEISEKSEIFDDQFSVERPDGSNFTLKIRSTKLEDSAMYFCASSEALKGTEAFFGQGTRLTVV.

The genes are TRBV6-1 and TRBJ2-7; tentative D call: TRBD2 (6 bases). V was clipped by 5 bases and J by 2 bases, with 13 bases between them. The CDR3 is 14 residues long. Per germline, CDR1 MNHNS and CDR2 SASEGT. The CDR3 here is CASSYRSGPYEQYF. CDR3 DNA sequence: TGTGCCAGCAGTTATCGCAGCGGGCCCTACGAGCAGTACTTC.

There are a few counts of this clonotype. This sequence joins TRBV3-1 and TRBJ1-2; D unclear. This CDR3 is 14 amino acids long. From germline, CDR1 is LGHDT and CDR2 YNNKEL (reference sequence). V was shortened by 0 bases and J by 0 bases, with 5 bases between the two germline ends. CDR3 amino acids: CASSQDWANYGYTF. The CDR3 bases are TGTGCCAGCAGCCAAGATTGGGCTAACTATGGCTACACCTTC.

The genes are TRBV4-2 and TRBJ2-2, with TRBD2 matching 10 bases. The V and J ends lost 0 bases and 7 bases, in that order; junction bases with no gene match: 8. The germline gives CDR1 LGHNA, CDR2 YNFKEQ. The CDR3 is made up of 17 amino acids. CDR3 loop: CASSQEFSGRKIGELFF. CDR3 DNA sequence: TGTGCCAGCAGCCAAGAATTTAGCGGGAGGAAAATCGGGGAGCTGTTTTTT.

This clonotype was observed a few times. The rearrangement links TRBV6-1 to TRBJ2-3; D could derive from TRBD1 or TRBD2 (5 bases each). The CDR3 covers 15 residues. Between the trimmed V and J ends, which lost 4 bases and 6 bases, there was a span of 17 bases. Germline assignment: CDR1 MNHNS and CDR2 SASEGT. The CDR3 sequence is CASSARDPRVDTQYF. CDR3 bases: TGTGCCAGCAGTGCCCGGGACCCGAGGGTGGATACGCAGTATTTT.

Ten or more counts support this clonotype. The chain recombines TRBV6-2 or TRBV6-3 with TRBJ1-1; D unclear. V was trimmed by 2 bases and J by 4 bases, leaving 8 bases between them. CDR3 length: 13 residues. Germline values: CDR1 MNHEY, CDR2 SVGEGT. DNA for the CDR3: TGTGCCAGCAGTTACACCAGAGGCACTGAAGCTTTCTTT. It encodes CASSYTRGTEAFF.

The chain has TRBV7-9 and TRBJ2-5; 9 bases align to TRBD2. CDR1 and CDR2 from the germline V gene are SEHNR and FQNEAQ (reference sequence). The length of the CDR3 is 16 residues. The V and J ends lost 6 bases and 2 bases, in that order; junction bases with no gene match: 10. The CDR3 region is CASRRGLAGNQETQYF. CDR3 DNA: TGTGCCAGCAGAAGGGGGCTAGCGGGGAATCAAGAGACCCAGTACTTC.

With respect to this clonotype: One end of the junction fails to match germline, which may point to a read error. CDR3 region: CASSEIGQETHYF. In DNA form, the CDR3 reads TGTGCCAGCAGTGAAATTGGCCAAGAGACCCATTACTTC. The chain recombines TRBV25-1 with TRBJ2-5; no clear D gene. The CDR3 has 13 residues. The germline CDR1 and CDR2 sequences are MGHDK and SYGVNS.

This clonotype was recorded a few times. The chain couples TRBV28 to TRBJ2-7, with TRBD2 identical over 10 bases. Germline V gene data show CDR1 as MDHEN and CDR2 as SYDVKM. This CDR3 has 14 residues. V trimming: 3 bases; J trimming: 5 bases; junction bases outside the gene matches: 4. CDR3 sequence reads: CASSFSGRNDEQYF. CDR3 DNA sequence: TGTGCCAGCAGTTTTAGCGGGAGGAATGACGAGCAGTACTTC.

There are a few counts of this clonotype. The chain is built from TRBV4-3 and TRBJ2-5; 7 nucleotides match TRBD2. The CDR3 totals 18 residues. J was trimmed by 3 bases and V by 1 base; bases with no gene match: 14. Per the germline V gene, CDR1 is LGHNA and CDR2 is YSLEER. CDR3 nucleotide sequence: TGCGCCAGCAGCCAAGGAAGGGAGGGAGTGTCCCCAGAAGAGACCCAGTACTTC. Translation: CASSQGREGVSPEETQYF.

Here the CDR3 DNA reads TGTGCCAGCAGGATGGGATCCTACAATGAGCAGTTCTTC. It translates to CASRMGSYNEQFF. The V call is TRBV6-1, the J call TRBJ2-1; D remains unclear. Germline V gives CDR1 MNHNS, CDR2 SASEGT. Deletions cut 6 bases from V and 1 base from J, with 7 bases between. The length of the CDR3 is 13 residues.

In its sample, this clonotype was seen many times. CDR3 protein: CASRSLGLGNNEQFF. The DNA of the CDR3 is TGTGCCAGCAGAAGCCTTGGACTAGGGAACAATGAGCAGTTCTTC. J is TRBJ2-1 and V is TRBV6-1; 7 nucleotides line up with TRBD2. This CDR3 has 15 residues. V was pared by 6 bases and J by 5 bases, with 10 bases of the junction left unmatched. The germline gives CDR1 MNHNS, CDR2 SASEGT.

The V call is TRBV6-1, the J call TRBJ2-1, with 9 bases aligning to TRBD2. In germline, CDR1 is MNHNS, CDR2 SASEGT. The CDR3 consists of 15 residues. V was pared by 6 bases and J by 9 bases, with 12 bases of the junction left unmatched. For the CDR3, the DNA is TGTGCCAGCAGATTACATAGCGGGAGTCTTCCTGAGCAGTTCTTC. This translates into CASRLHSGSLPEQFF.

Remarks on this clonotype: A read error may produce the germline difference seen at one junction end. The genes are TRBV6-2 or TRBV6-3 and TRBJ2-5; 7 nucleotides match TRBD2. This CDR3 comprises 15 residues. Germline V gene data show CDR1 as MNHEY and CDR2 as SVGEGT. The CDR3 loop reads CASSRAAGPQETRYF. DNA for the CDR3: TGTGCCAGCAGTCGTGCAGCGGGGCCTCAAGAGACCCGGTACTTC.

This clonotype was found a few times. This sequence joins TRBV27 and TRBJ2-3; D tentatively fits TRBD1 or TRBD2 (5 bases each). Germline CDR1 and CDR2: MNHEY and SMNVEV (reference sequence). This CDR3 region has 15 residues. Trimming stripped 6 bases from V and 2 bases from J, with 15 bases between. The CDR3 sequence is CASRSRDAHTDTQYF. The CDR3 DNA reads as TGTGCCAGCAGATCCCGGGACGCACACACAGATACGCAGTATTTT.

Concerning this clonotype itself: A read error may account for a junction end that differs from germline. The chain employs TRBV6-1 and TRBJ2-3; 9 positions agree with TRBD2. The CDR3 is 15 amino acids. Looked up from germline, CDR1 is MNHNS and CDR2 is SASEGT. CDR3 sequence: CASIRGAGGTGTQYF. Here the CDR3 DNA reads TGTGCCAGTATCCGTGGAGCGGGGGGCACAGGTACGCAGTATTTT.

J is TRBJ2-1 and V is TRBV18; possibly TRBD2 for D (5 bases). Trimming shortened V by 2 bases and J by 8 bases, and 7 bases separated the two germline ends. This CDR3 is built from 12 residues. CDR1 and CDR2 from the germline V gene are KGHSH and LQKENI. The CDR3 DNA follows: TGTGCCAGCTCACCATTAGCGTATGAGCAGTTCTTC. It codes for CASSPLAYEQFF.

The chain recombines TRBV18 with TRBJ2-5; D gene ambiguous. V dropped 0 bases and J dropped 5 bases, with 7 bases sitting between them. Germline CDR1 KGHSH, CDR2 LQKENI. The CDR3 contains 13 residues. CDR3 DNA sequence: TGTGCCAGCTCACCACCGGCGTTGGAGACCCAGTACTTC. Protein product: CASSPPALETQYF.

The J gene is TRBJ1-2, the V gene TRBV19; TRBD1 is a possible D gene (6 bases). V was pared by 4 bases and J by 7 bases, with 19 bases between. The CDR3 length is 15 residues. The V gene's germline CDR1 is LNHDA and CDR2 SQIVND (reference sequence). The CDR3 loop reads CASSTTGTGWSGYTF. The CDR3 DNA follows: TGTGCCAGTAGTACGACCGGTACAGGGTGGAGTGGCTACACCTTC.

Turning to this clonotype: One end of the junction is discordant with germline, which a read error may explain. V gene TRBV2 combines with J gene TRBJ1-4; TRBD1 is a possible D gene (5 bases). The V gene's germline CDR1 is SNHLY and CDR2 FYNNEI. There are 13 residues in the CDR3. CDR3 in amino acids: CASRDVSDTETVF. In DNA form, the CDR3 reads TGTGCCAGCAGGGACGTTTCGGACACTGAAACTGTTTTT.

This chain connects TRBV4-3 to TRBJ2-1; TRBD2 matches at 14 bases. This CDR3 region has 18 residues. Germline assignment: CDR1 LGHNA and CDR2 YSLEER. Trimming cost V 0 bases and J 9 bases; bases outside gene matches: 10. The CDR3 coding sequence is TGCGCCAGCAGCCAAGATTTAGGGGGACTAGCGGGAGTAGGTGAGCAGTTCTTC. Protein product: CASSQDLGGLAGVGEQFF.

This clonotype came up many times. V is TRBV7-9 and J is TRBJ2-3; 7 bases are a match to TRBD1. V dropped 6 bases and J dropped 4; count of bases not matched to a gene: 1. Per germline, CDR1 SEHNR and CDR2 FQNEAQ (reference sequence). This CDR3 region has 12 residues. The CDR3: CASSTGADTQYF. The DNA for the CDR3 is TGTGCCAGCAGTACAGGGGCAGATACGCAGTATTTT.

The V and J genes are TRBV25-1 and TRBJ1-2, with D maybe TRBD1 (5 bases). V was cut by 4 bases and J by 8 bases, with 11 bases left in between. CDR1 MGHDK and CDR2 SYGVNS come from the germline V gene. This CDR3 contains 12 residues. CDR3: CASSAGLGGYTF. The CDR3 nucleotides are TGTGCCAGCAGTGCGGGGCTGGGGGGCTACACCTTC.

The chain recombines TRBV28 with TRBJ1-3; a weak D match, TRBD1 (5 bases). Germline CDR1 and CDR2: MDHEN and SYDVKM. The CDR3 has 15 residues. Between the trimmed V and J ends, which lost 2 bases and 0 bases, there was a span of 8 bases. The CDR3 nucleotides read TGTGCCAGCAGTTTAGGGACGATCTCTGGAAACACCATATATTTT. Translating gives CASSLGTISGNTIYF.

The chain has TRBV20-1 and TRBJ2-7; weak D call: TRBD2 (6 bases). Trimming stripped 6 bases from V and 2 bases from J, with 14 bases between. The V gene's germline CDR1 is DFQATT and CDR2 SNEGSKA (reference sequence). This CDR3 is 13 amino acids long. CDR3: CSARVGGAYEQYF. The DNA for the CDR3 is TGCAGTGCCCGGGTAGGAGGGGCCTACGAGCAGTACTTC.

V gene TRBV6-5 combines with J gene TRBJ1-5, with D unresolved. V lost 6 bases to trimming and J lost 6 bases, with 12 bases between them. CDR3 length equals 13 residues. Looked up from germline, CDR1 is MNHEY and CDR2 is SVGAGI. CDR3 bases: TGTGCCAGCAGGAAAGACATGGTTCAGCCCCAGCATTTT. Encoded protein: CASRKDMVQPQHF.